This T cell receptor (beta chain) came from a study of blood T cell repertoires in COVID-19. Looking at the study overall: Acute-phase and convalescent COVID-19 samples originated in the United States, Italy and Spain.

Study processing details: Nucleated cell counts were estimated from reference gene primer amplification. Clones were sequenced by immunoSEQ multiplex PCR, and TCRdb holds only the in-frame ones, with some missing. That table furnishes V, J and clone size, whereas the DNA furnished D and trimming. The profile shows around 140,000 clones, around 84% of them singletons. In germline, CDR1 is LNHNV, CDR2 YYDKDF (reference sequence). This CDR3 has 13 amino acids. V shed 1 base and J shed 8 bases, with 9 bases lying between them. A single count supports this clone. Material: peripheral blood. The receptor's source is a woman aged 80 or over with acute or convalescent COVID-19. The rearrangement joins TRBV15 to TRBJ2-1; D may be TRBD1 (5 bases). CDR3 amino acids: CATSRGQGHEQFF. In DNA form, the CDR3 reads TGTGCCACCAGCAGAGGTCAGGGCCATGAGCAGTTCTTC.